A single sample is the source of the 21 T cell receptor beta chains below, sequenced in a study of blood T cell repertoires in COVID-19. The protocol was immunoSEQ multiplex PCR, while the TCRdb copy is restricted to in-frame clones and leaves out a portion. The data show almost 250,000 clones, approximately 85% seen once. Sequenced material: PBMCs or T cells enriched from blood (not recorded which). Receptor source: a woman between 50 and 59 years old with acute COVID-19.

This chain connects TRBV19 to TRBJ2-6; D may match TRBD1 or TRBD2 (6 bases each). Germline CDR1 and CDR2: LNHDA and SQIVND (reference sequence). The V end lost 5 bases, the J end lost 4 bases, and 12 bases lay between the germline ends. The CDR3 has 15 amino acids. In DNA, the CDR3 is TGTGCCAGTAGTTTAGGGGGGCCCGGGGCCAACGTCCTGACTTTC. As protein: CASSLGGPGANVLTF.

This clone occurred once. This chain uses TRBV7-9 with TRBJ1-1; D not certain. The germline V gene encodes CDR1 SEHNR and CDR2 FQNEAQ (reference sequence). V lost 5 bases, J lost 4 bases, and 11 bases lay in between. The CDR3 is 13 amino acids. The CDR3 loop is CASSRGSTTEAFF. The CDR3 DNA reads TGTGCCAGCAGCCGCGGGAGCACCACTGAAGCTTTCTTT. The full variable domain, rest sourced from reference TRBV7-9 and TRBJ1-1, is DTGVSQNPRHKITKRGQNVTFRCDPISEHNRLYWYRQTLGQGPEFLTYFQNEAQLEKSRLLSDRFSAERPKGSFSTLEIQRTEQGDSAMYLCASSRGSTTEAFFGQGTRLTVV.

The chain is built from TRBV7-2 and TRBJ1-2; 8 nucleotides align to TRBD1. Per the germline V gene, CDR1 is SGHTA and CDR2 is FQGNSA. The trim removed 5 bases at V and 3 bases at J, leaving 8 bases unmatched. This CDR3 comprises 15 residues. CDR3 loop: CASSIYRGEDYGYTF. CDR3 sequence (DNA): TGTGCCAGCAGCATATACAGGGGGGAGGACTATGGCTACACCTTC.

The chain joins TRBV6-5 to TRBJ1-5; 9 nucleotides align to TRBD1. This CDR3 has 15 amino acids. Germline V CDR1 and CDR2: MNHEY, SVGAGI. V lost 10 bases and J lost 1; bases outside the gene matches: 8. DNA for the CDR3: TGTGCCACGAACAGGGGGCTTACGAGCAATCAGCCCCAGCATTTT. This gives the protein CATNRGLTSNQPQHF.

The chain links TRBV5-1 to TRBJ1-2; possibly TRBD1 for D (5 bases). This CDR3 comprises 15 residues. Trimming left V 5 bases short and J 2 bases short, with 16 bases between. Germline CDR1 reads SGHRS; CDR2 reads YFSETQ. The CDR3 region has the DNA TGCGCCAGCAGTACGGGGGACGCCGGCAACTATGGCTACACCTTC. It yields the protein CASSTGDAGNYGYTF.

This clone was counted once. V and J are TRBV2 and TRBJ2-2; D gene uncertain. Per the germline V gene, CDR1 is SNHLY and CDR2 is FYNNEI. The V end lost 1 base, the J end lost 4 bases, and 10 bases lay between the germline ends. The CDR3 consists of 15 residues. The CDR3 spells CASSEEFTFTGELFF. Here the CDR3 DNA reads TGTGCCAGCAGTGAAGAATTCACTTTCACCGGGGAGCTGTTTTTT.

V gene TRBV10-1 combines with J gene TRBJ1-1; D is unclear. The ends were cut back, 10 bases at V and 1 base at J, with 22 bases in the middle. The CDR3 runs 16 residues. In germline, CDR1 is WNHNN, CDR2 SYGVQD (reference sequence). CDR3 protein: CANQSYYDFGNTEAFF. The DNA of the CDR3 is TGCGCCAACCAATCATATTATGATTTCGGGAACACTGAAGCTTTCTTT.

The chain combines TRBV5-4 with TRBJ2-1, with a possible D match to TRBD1 (6 bases). Germline CDR1 is SGHNT and CDR2 is YYREEE (reference sequence). V was cut by 3 bases and J by 5 bases, with 15 bases left in between. The CDR3 is made up of 15 amino acids. CDR3 sequence: CASSWGTSPNNEQFF. CDR3 DNA sequence: TGTGCCAGCAGCTGGGGGACATCCCCGAACAATGAGCAGTTCTTC.

V and J are TRBV4-1 and TRBJ2-3; TRBD2 agrees at 14 bases. The CDR3 has 18 amino acids. Germline CDR1 MGHRA, CDR2 YSYEKL. V was clipped by 2 bases and J by 1 base; unmatched bases: 5. CDR3: CASSQTGLAGGGTDTQYF. CDR3 DNA: TGCGCCAGCAGCCAAACCGGACTAGCGGGGGGCGGCACAGATACGCAGTATTTT.

CDR3 sequence (DNA): TGTGCCAGCAGCTTAGCGGAGACAGATAACTATGGCTACACCTTC. It encodes CASSLAETDNYGYTF. The chain joins TRBV11-1 to TRBJ1-2, with D perhaps TRBD1 (5 bases). CDR1 and CDR2 (germline): SGHAT, FQDESV (reference sequence). The CDR3 totals 15 residues. Deletions cut 0 bases from V and 1 base from J, with 9 bases between.

The V gene is TRBV7-8, the J gene TRBJ2-3; D is uncertain. CDR3 size: 15 residues. Trimming pared 1 base from V and 1 base from J, leaving 9 bases between. The germline CDR1 and CDR2 sequences are SGHVS and FQNEAQ. CDR3 region: CASSLEQLGTDTQYF. CDR3 sequence (DNA): TGTGCCAGCAGCTTAGAACAGTTGGGCACAGATACGCAGTATTTT.

This clone was counted a single time. This sequence joins TRBV19 and TRBJ1-4, with D unresolved. The CDR3 has 15 amino acids. The germline gives CDR1 LNHDA, CDR2 SQIVND (reference sequence). V lost 1 base and J 8 bases, leaving 14 bases between the germline ends. The CDR3 DNA is TGTGCCAGTAGTATAGGAGGGTTTGGGAGCGAAAAACTGTTTTTT. This sequence encodes CASSIGGFGSEKLFF.

The rearrangement joins TRBV30 to TRBJ1-3; D call uncertain. This CDR3 has 15 amino acids. Trimming cost V 2 bases and J 4 bases, with 15 bases left between them. CDR1 is GTSNPN, CDR2 SVGIG, per germline (reference sequence). As DNA, the CDR3 is TGTGCCTGGAGTTCTCTCCGTTTCGAGGGAAACACCATATATTTT. It codes for CAWSSLRFEGNTIYF.

The V call is TRBV5-6, the J call TRBJ2-1, with 14 bases matching TRBD2. Germline V gives CDR1 SGHDT, CDR2 YYEEEE. Unmatched junction bases numbered 6, after V lost 3 bases and J lost 7 bases. The length of the CDR3 is 16 residues. For the CDR3, the DNA is TGTGCCAGCAGCTCAATGGGACTAGCGGGGGAAAATGAGCAGTTCTTC. Its protein product is CASSSMGLAGENEQFF. The variable domain in full, completed from reference TRBV5-6 and TRBJ2-1, reads DAGVTQSPTHLIKTRGQQVTLRCSPKSGHDTVSWYQQALGQGPQFIFQYYEEEERQRGNFPDRFSGHQFPNYSSELNVNALLLGDSALYLCASSSMGLAGENEQFFGPGTRLTVL.

V and J are TRBV6-1 and TRBJ1-3; TRBD1 might be the D (5 bases). Trimming cost V 2 bases and J 3 bases, with 11 bases left between them. Germline V gene sequence: CDR1 MNHNS, CDR2 SASEGT. CDR3 length: 15 amino acids. In DNA form, the CDR3 reads TGTGCCAGCAGTGAATCTGCAGGGAATGGAAACACCATATATTTT. Its translation is CASSESAGNGNTIYF.

The chain links TRBV4-2 to TRBJ2-3; TRBD2 aligns across 12 bases. Per germline, CDR1 LGHNA and CDR2 YNFKEQ. The CDR3 covers 17 residues. After removal of 1 base from V and 4 bases from J, the junction contained 6 bases not matched to a gene. Here the CDR3 reads CASSQVSSGGAPDTQYF. The CDR3 DNA reads as TGTGCCAGCAGCCAAGTTTCTAGCGGGGGGGCCCCAGATACGCAGTATTTT.

This clone was detected only a few times. V gene TRBV6-2 or TRBV6-3 combines with J gene TRBJ2-3, with 11 nucleotides matching TRBD2. CDR1 MNHEY and CDR2 SVGEGT come from the germline V gene. This CDR3 has 17 residues. The trim removed 5 bases at V and 4 bases at J, leaving 11 bases unmatched. In nucleotides, the CDR3 is TGTGCCAGCAGTCAGGGCCTAGCGGGGGGAAGTTCAGATACGCAGTATTTT. Translated: CASSQGLAGGSSDTQYF.

The rearrangement uses TRBV4-3 and TRBJ1-2, with D maybe TRBD1 (5 bases). Germline V gene lookup returns CDR1 LGHNA and CDR2 YSLEER. V shed 1 base and J shed 0 bases, with 6 bases lying between them. This CDR3 contains 14 residues. The CDR3 protein is CASSQGGSNYGYTF. CDR3 nucleotides: TGCGCCAGCAGCCAAGGGGGCTCTAACTATGGCTACACCTTC.

This clone has more than one count but fewer than ten. J is TRBJ2-4 and V is TRBV19, with D possibly matching TRBD1 (5 bases). Per the germline V gene, CDR1 is LNHDA and CDR2 is SQIVND (reference sequence). The V gene lost 5 bases and the J gene lost 15 bases, with 23 bases spanning the gap. The CDR3 runs 14 residues. CDR3 DNA sequence: TGTGCCAGTAGTCAGGGTAGCAATTTGGGGTCTTGGTACTTC. Protein: CASSQGSNLGSWYF.

The chain combines TRBV3-1 (or the pseudogene TRBV3-2) with TRBJ1-2, with 12 nucleotides matching TRBD1. CDR3 length equals 15 residues. Germline loops: CDR1 LGHDT, CDR2 YNNKEL (reference sequence). V shed 3 bases, J shed 5 bases, and the junction held 4 bases outside the gene matches. CDR3 in amino acids: CASSHGTGGLYGYTF. CDR3 nucleotide sequence: TGTGCCAGCAGCCACGGGACAGGGGGCTTGTATGGCTACACCTTC.

V gene TRBV6-5 combines with J gene TRBJ2-3; D not certain. CDR3 size: 14 residues. V was pared by 4 bases and J by 3 bases, with 11 bases between. The germline gives CDR1 MNHEY, CDR2 SVGAGI. This CDR3 reads CASSSGPPTDTQYF. In nucleotides, the CDR3 is TGTGCCAGCAGTTCGGGTCCACCAACAGATACGCAGTATTTT.